This T cell receptor (beta chain) was sequenced for a study of vaccination and CD4 T cells after COVID-19. The overall study: With 8 or 9 mild cases and one severe, convalescent patients were SARS-CoV-2 positive by nasal swab PCR.

The treatment: approximately 9-day PBMC culture with coronavirus spike peptide pools or control peptides (ViraFEST assay). Researchers reported culturing under 2.5 million PBMCs per well with 8 to 10 IU/ml IL-2 and about 9.2 ug/ml peptide pools. Once cultured about 10 days, CD4+ T cells underwent isolation by negative selection. In the case of this clonotype: Its matching antigen is unknown.

Sequence data for DNA of cultured CD4+ T cells were generated by the Oncomine TCR Beta short-read assay. One entry per CDR3 protein, called by TCRdb with MiXCR from the PCR reads. The table has fewer than 10,000 distinct CDR3 sequences, roughly 62% seen once. V was shortened by 8 bases and J by 5 bases, with 19 bases between the two germline ends. Germline lookup yields CDR1 KGHDR and CDR2 SFDVKD. This CDR3 contains 15 residues. The sample was CD4+ T cells from blood, cultured in vitro. The receptor comes from a human donor who had recovered from COVID-19. The gene calls are TRBV24-1 and TRBJ2-3; D perhaps matches TRBD2 (6 bases). The CDR3 loop is CATNTRRAVLDTQYF. The CDR3, as DNA: TGTGCCACCAACACCCGGAGGGCCGTTTTAGATACGCAGTATTTT.